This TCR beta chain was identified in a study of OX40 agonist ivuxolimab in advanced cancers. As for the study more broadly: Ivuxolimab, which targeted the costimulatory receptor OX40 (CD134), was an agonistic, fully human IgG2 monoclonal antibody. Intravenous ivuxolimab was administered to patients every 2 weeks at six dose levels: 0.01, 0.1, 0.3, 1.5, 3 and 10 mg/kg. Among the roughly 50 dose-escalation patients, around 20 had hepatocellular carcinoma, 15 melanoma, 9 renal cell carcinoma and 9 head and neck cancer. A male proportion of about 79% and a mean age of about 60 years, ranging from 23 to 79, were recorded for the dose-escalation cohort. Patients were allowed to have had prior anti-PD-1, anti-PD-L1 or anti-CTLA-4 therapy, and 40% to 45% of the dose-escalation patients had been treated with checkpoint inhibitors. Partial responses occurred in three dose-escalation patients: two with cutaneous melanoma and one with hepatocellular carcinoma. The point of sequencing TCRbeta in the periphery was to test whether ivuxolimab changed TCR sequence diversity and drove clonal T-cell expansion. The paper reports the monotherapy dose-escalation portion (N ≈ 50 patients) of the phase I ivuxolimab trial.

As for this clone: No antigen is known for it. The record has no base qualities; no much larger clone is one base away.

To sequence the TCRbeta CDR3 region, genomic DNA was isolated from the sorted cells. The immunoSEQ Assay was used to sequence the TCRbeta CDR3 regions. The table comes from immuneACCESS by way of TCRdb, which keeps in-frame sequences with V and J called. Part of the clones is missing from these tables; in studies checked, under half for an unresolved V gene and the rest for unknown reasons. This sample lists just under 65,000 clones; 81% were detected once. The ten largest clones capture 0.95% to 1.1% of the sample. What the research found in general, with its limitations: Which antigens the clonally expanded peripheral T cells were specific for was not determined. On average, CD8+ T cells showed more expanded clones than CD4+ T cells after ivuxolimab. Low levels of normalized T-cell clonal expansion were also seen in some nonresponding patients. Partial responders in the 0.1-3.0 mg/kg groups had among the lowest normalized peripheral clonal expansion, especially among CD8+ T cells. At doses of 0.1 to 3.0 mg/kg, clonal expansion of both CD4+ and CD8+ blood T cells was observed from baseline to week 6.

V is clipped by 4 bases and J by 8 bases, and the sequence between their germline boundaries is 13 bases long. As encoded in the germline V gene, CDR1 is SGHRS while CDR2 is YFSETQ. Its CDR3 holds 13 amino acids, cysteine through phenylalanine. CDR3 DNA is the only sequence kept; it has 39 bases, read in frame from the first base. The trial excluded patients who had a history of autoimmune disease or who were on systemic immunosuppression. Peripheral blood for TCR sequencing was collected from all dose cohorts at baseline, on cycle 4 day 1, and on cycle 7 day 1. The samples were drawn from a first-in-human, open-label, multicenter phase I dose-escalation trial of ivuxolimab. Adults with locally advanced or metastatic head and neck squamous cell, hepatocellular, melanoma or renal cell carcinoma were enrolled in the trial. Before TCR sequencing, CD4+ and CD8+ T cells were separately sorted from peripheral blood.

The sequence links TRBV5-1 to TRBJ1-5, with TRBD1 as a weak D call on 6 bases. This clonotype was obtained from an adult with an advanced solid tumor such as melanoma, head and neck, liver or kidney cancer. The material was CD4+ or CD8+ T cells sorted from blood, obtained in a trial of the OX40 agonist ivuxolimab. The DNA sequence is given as TGCGCCAGCAGCCCCAGGGGTGTGGAGCCCCAGCATTTT. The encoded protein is CASSPRGVEPQHF.